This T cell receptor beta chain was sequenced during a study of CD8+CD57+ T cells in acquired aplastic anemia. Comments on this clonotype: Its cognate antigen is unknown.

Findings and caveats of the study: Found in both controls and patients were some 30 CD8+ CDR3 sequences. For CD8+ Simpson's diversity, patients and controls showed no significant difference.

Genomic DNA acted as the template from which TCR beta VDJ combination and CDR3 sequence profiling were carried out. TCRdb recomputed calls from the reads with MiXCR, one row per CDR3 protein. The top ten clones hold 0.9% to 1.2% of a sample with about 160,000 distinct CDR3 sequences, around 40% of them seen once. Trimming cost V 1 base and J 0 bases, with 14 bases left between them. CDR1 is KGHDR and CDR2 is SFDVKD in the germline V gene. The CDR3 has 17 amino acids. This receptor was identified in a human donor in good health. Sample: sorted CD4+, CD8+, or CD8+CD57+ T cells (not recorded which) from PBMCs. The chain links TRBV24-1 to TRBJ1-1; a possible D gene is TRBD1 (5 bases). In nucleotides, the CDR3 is TGTGCCACCAGTGATTTTGTGGGGGGATCCATGAACACTGAAGCTTTCTTT. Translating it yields CATSDFVGGSMNTEAFF.